Detailed here is one T cell receptor beta chain. Assignment of participants to cohorts was predicated upon participant-reported clinical history. This CDR3 has 14 amino acids. V dropped 5 bases and J dropped 3; count of bases not matched to a gene: 7. Germline CDR1 reads KGHSH; CDR2 reads LQKENI. Per the original data handling: Cell counts per sample came from amplifying reference gene primers. Assay: immunoSEQ multiplex PCR; the TCRdb copy retains only in-frame clones and omits some. Clone size and V and J calls were adopted from that table, with D and trimming inferred from the DNA. The sample has 200,000 to 300,000 clones, roughly nine tenths seen once. The sample is drawn from a study of blood T cell repertoires in COVID-19. The wider study: Samples came from the United States, Italy and Spain, spanning acute and convalescent COVID-19.

The source is a woman aged 18-29 years who had recovered from COVID-19. Sequencing used PBMCs or T cells enriched from blood (not recorded which). This rearrangement joins TRBV18 to TRBJ2-7; 7 bases line up with TRBD1. CDR3 protein: CASSSRDRNYEQYF. As DNA, the CDR3 is TGTGCCAGCTCATCTCGGGACAGAAACTACGAGCAGTACTTC.